A single TCR beta chain is shown here with its context. Antigen specificity is unknown. CDR1 is SGHRS, CDR2 YFSETQ, per germline. There are 16 residues in the CDR3. Trimming removed 6 bases from V and 5 bases from J, with 23 bases in between. The data are from a study of cytomegalovirus exposure and HLA in healthy donors. Across the study: In a previous analysis, about 100 million unique TCR beta sequences were found from roughly 200 million T cells.

Vbeta (60) and Jbeta (13) primers were used in the PCR. Study processing details: Later, an analysis found 80 million or so unique TCR beta chains, and roughly 9.9 million of these were shared. TCRdb's table, derived via immunoSEQ multiplex PCR, lists solely in-frame clones and lacks some. The V and J calls and clone size were taken over from that table, and D and trimming were inferred from the DNA. The table has roughly 110,000 clones, more than 75% seen once. Study results and limitations: Specificity of a few CMV-associated chains for CMV antigens was verified in vitro. A later examination showed that TCR association rates differed by HLA locus, with DRB1 most and HLA-C fewest.

This receptor was obtained from a woman between 40 and 55 years old in good health and CMV-seropositive. The sample comprised PBMCs. This sequence joins TRBV5-1 and TRBJ2-5; D possibly corresponds to TRBD1 (5 bases). CDR3 nucleotides: TGCGCCAGCACCCCCCAGGGCTCCGCCCCGGAGGAGACCCAGTACTTC. Translated: CASTPQGSAPEETQYF.